This is a list of T cell receptor beta chains from one sample in a study of cytomegalovirus exposure and HLA in healthy donors. Method: immunoSEQ multiplex PCR; TCRdb's copy keeps in-frame clones and lacks some. The sample has roughly 100,000 clones, roughly 74% seen once. Sequenced input: PBMCs. The source is a man aged 40-50 years in good health and CMV-seronegative. The CDR3 runs from the conserved cysteine through the conserved F or W. The D gene is left open where the match is weak. A clone size is listed for some rows: how often the clone was seen (once, few, many), or a class if it is expanded.

V gene: TRBV7-2
J gene: TRBJ1-2
clone size: .
D gene: .
CDR3 protein: CASSLVFRTYYGYTF
CDR3 DNA: TGTGCCAGCAGCTTAGTCTTCAGAACCTACTATGGCTACACCTTC

V gene: TRBV13
J gene: TRBJ1-2
clone size: few
D gene: TRBD1
CDR3 protein: CASSSTSGTGDPSEGYTF
CDR3 DNA: TGTGCCAGCAGCTCGACCAGCGGGACAGGGGACCCCTCAGAAGGCTACACCTTC

V gene: TRBV9
J gene: TRBJ2-5
clone size: .
D gene: .
CDR3 protein: CASSVQGGYQETQYF
CDR3 DNA: TGTGCCAGCAGCGTACAGGGTGGGTACCAAGAGACCCAGTACTTC

V gene: TRBV6-5
J gene: TRBJ2-1
clone size: .
D gene: TRBD2
CDR3 protein: CASSYWRGSSYNEQFF
CDR3 DNA: TGTGCCAGCAGTTACTGGCGGGGGAGCTCCTACAATGAGCAGTTCTTC

V gene: TRBV12-5
J gene: TRBJ2-5
clone size: .
D gene: TRBD1
CDR3 protein: CASGSPPTGVQETQYF
CDR3 DNA: TGTGCTAGTGGTTCGCCTCCGACAGGGGTGCAAGAGACCCAGTACTTC

V gene: TRBV5-4
J gene: TRBJ1-1
clone size: .
D gene: .
CDR3 protein: CASSLYTNTEAFF
CDR3 DNA: TGTGCCAGCAGCTTGTATACAAACACTGAAGCTTTCTTT

V gene: TRBV29-1
J gene: TRBJ2-7
clone size: .
D gene: .
CDR3 protein: CSVEGWGDYEQYF
CDR3 DNA: TGCAGCGTTGAGGGTTGGGGGGACTACGAGCAGTACTTC

V gene: TRBV6-1
J gene: TRBJ2-7
clone size: once
D gene: .
CDR3 protein: CASSEALRGQPSYEQYF
CDR3 DNA: TGTGCCAGCAGTGAAGCGCTGAGAGGGCAGCCCTCCTACGAGCAGTACTTC

V gene: TRBV11-2
J gene: TRBJ1-6
clone size: .
D gene: .
CDR3 protein: CASSLAVQGNSPLHF
CDR3 DNA: TGTGCCAGCAGCTTAGCAGTCCAGGGGAATTCACCCCTCCACTTT

V gene: TRBV19
J gene: TRBJ1-1
clone size: .
D gene: .
CDR3 protein: CASSIVDKNTEAFF
CDR3 DNA: TGTGCCAGTAGTATAGTGGACAAGAACACTGAAGCTTTCTTT

V gene: TRBV7-9
J gene: TRBJ1-1
clone size: .
D gene: TRBD1
CDR3 protein: CASTRRQGANTEAFF
CDR3 DNA: TGTGCCAGCACGAGGCGGCAGGGGGCCAACACTGAAGCTTTCTTT

V gene: TRBV5-1
J gene: TRBJ1-2
clone size: .
D gene: .
CDR3 protein: CASSLNPGIIAGYTF
CDR3 DNA: TGCGCCAGCAGCTTGAATCCAGGAATTATTGCTGGCTACACCTTC

V gene: TRBV11-2
J gene: TRBJ1-6
clone size: .
D gene: .
CDR3 protein: CASSLDPPPISPLHF
CDR3 DNA: TGTGCCAGCAGCTTAGATCCCCCCCCTATTTCACCCCTCCACTTT

V gene: TRBV7-2
J gene: TRBJ2-2
clone size: once
D gene: .
CDR3 protein: CASNPLLDAGELFF
CDR3 DNA: TGTGCCAGCAACCCCCTACTAGACGCCGGGGAGCTGTTTTTT

V gene: TRBV5-8
J gene: TRBJ1-4
clone size: .
D gene: TRBD1
CDR3 protein: CASSSPFLTGHEKLFF
CDR3 DNA: TGTGCCAGCAGCTCTCCGTTCCTGACAGGGCATGAAAAACTGTTTTTT

V gene: TRBV5-1
J gene: TRBJ2-2
clone size: .
D gene: .
CDR3 protein: CASSLTANTGELFF
CDR3 DNA: TGCGCCAGCAGCTTGACAGCGAACACCGGGGAGCTGTTTTTT

V gene: TRBV11-2
J gene: TRBJ2-7
clone size: .
D gene: .
CDR3 protein: CASSLSRLDYEQYF
CDR3 DNA: TGTGCCAGCAGCTTATCGCGGTTGGACTACGAGCAGTACTTC

V gene: TRBV19
J gene: TRBJ1-6
clone size: once
D gene: TRBD1
CDR3 protein: CASSRDREGSPLHF
CDR3 DNA: TGTGCCAGTAGTAGGGACAGGGAAGGTTCACCCCTCCACTTT

V gene: TRBV7-6
J gene: TRBJ2-3
clone size: few
D gene: TRBD2
CDR3 protein: CASSLTTSGGQSTDTQYF
CDR3 DNA: TGTGCCAGCAGCCTGACGACTAGCGGGGGGCAAAGCACAGATACGCAGTATTTT

V gene: TRBV6-1
J gene: TRBJ1-2
clone size: few
D gene: TRBD1
CDR3 protein: CASSEVGTGGVYGYTF
CDR3 DNA: TGTGCCAGCAGTGAAGTTGGGACAGGGGGTGTATATGGCTACACCTTC

V gene: TRBV5-5
J gene: TRBJ1-2
clone size: .
D gene: .
CDR3 protein: CASSLGLGTYGYTF
CDR3 DNA: TGTGCCAGCAGCTTGGGCTTGGGCACCTATGGCTACACCTTC

V gene: TRBV18
J gene: TRBJ2-7
clone size: .
D gene: TRBD1
CDR3 protein: CASSPGTVYEQYF
CDR3 DNA: TGTGCCAGCTCCCCCGGGACAGTCTACGAGCAGTACTTC

V gene: TRBV7-9
J gene: TRBJ2-1
clone size: .
D gene: .
CDR3 protein: CASRTQDNEQFF
CDR3 DNA: TGTGCCAGCAGGACACAGGATAATGAGCAGTTCTTC

V gene: TRBV6-1
J gene: TRBJ2-5
clone size: .
D gene: TRBD2
CDR3 protein: CASKSGGSGETQYF
CDR3 DNA: TGTGCCAGCAAGAGCGGGGGCTCCGGGGAGACCCAGTACTTC

V gene: TRBV29-1
J gene: TRBJ2-5
clone size: .
D gene: .
CDR3 protein: CSVVGRGNQETQYF
CDR3 DNA: TGCAGCGTTGTGGGCAGGGGAAACCAAGAGACCCAGTACTTC

V gene: TRBV6-5
J gene: TRBJ1-2
clone size: once
D gene: .
CDR3 protein: CASSYGAGTYGYTF
CDR3 DNA: TGTGCCAGCAGTTACGGGGCAGGGACTTATGGCTACACCTTC

V gene: TRBV5-1
J gene: TRBJ2-7
clone size: few
D gene: .
CDR3 protein: CASSPHTSSYEQYF
CDR3 DNA: TGCGCCAGCAGCCCTCACACCAGCTCCTACGAGCAGTACTTC

V gene: TRBV2
J gene: TRBJ1-4
clone size: .
D gene: TRBD1
CDR3 protein: CASNLGQGSEKLFF
CDR3 DNA: TGTGCCAGCAACCTGGGACAGGGTAGTGAAAAACTGTTTTTT

V gene: TRBV7-3
J gene: TRBJ2-1
clone size: few
D gene: TRBD2
CDR3 protein: CASSLGGGAYNEQFF
CDR3 DNA: TGTGCCAGCAGCTTAGGCGGGGGGGCTTACAATGAGCAGTTCTTC

V gene: TRBV18
J gene: TRBJ2-7
clone size: .
D gene: TRBD1
CDR3 protein: CASSPSGQGREQYF
CDR3 DNA: TGTGCCAGCTCACCAAGCGGACAGGGCCGGGAGCAGTACTTC

V gene: TRBV5-1
J gene: TRBJ1-3
clone size: .
D gene: .
CDR3 protein: CASSPGQKYNTIYF
CDR3 DNA: TGCGCCAGCAGCCCTGGACAGAAATACAACACCATATATTTT

V gene: TRBV7-2
J gene: TRBJ2-7
clone size: .
D gene: .
CDR3 protein: CASSLRARGEQYF
CDR3 DNA: TGTGCCAGCAGCTTAAGGGCTAGAGGGGAGCAGTACTTC

V gene: TRBV18
J gene: TRBJ2-5
clone size: .
D gene: TRBD2
CDR3 protein: CASTALLAGQETQYF
CDR3 DNA: TGTGCCAGCACGGCCCTACTAGCGGGGCAAGAGACCCAGTACTTC

V gene: TRBV5-4
J gene: TRBJ2-5
clone size: .
D gene: .
CDR3 protein: CASSLVGSGETQYF
CDR3 DNA: TGTGCCAGCAGCTTGGTAGGCAGCGGAGAGACCCAGTACTTC

V gene: TRBV11-3
J gene: TRBJ1-1
clone size: .
D gene: .
CDR3 protein: CASSQRTAPHEAFF
CDR3 DNA: TGTGCCAGCAGTCAACGGACAGCGCCGCATGAAGCTTTCTTT

V gene: TRBV25-1
J gene: TRBJ1-4
clone size: .
D gene: TRBD1
CDR3 protein: CASSFGRQGAEKLFF
CDR3 DNA: TGTGCCAGCAGTTTCGGTCGGCAGGGGGCTGAAAAACTGTTTTTT

V gene: TRBV5-4
J gene: TRBJ1-2
clone size: .
D gene: .
CDR3 protein: CASSFESNYGYTF
CDR3 DNA: TGTGCCAGCAGCTTCGAGTCTAACTATGGCTACACCTTC

V gene: TRBV7-2
J gene: TRBJ2-5
clone size: few
D gene: TRBD1
CDR3 protein: CASSADRGRETQYF
CDR3 DNA: TGTGCCAGCAGCGCGGACAGGGGGCGCGAGACCCAGTACTTC

V gene: TRBV5-8
J gene: TRBJ1-1
clone size: few
D gene: .
CDR3 protein: CASSLAVDTEAFF
CDR3 DNA: TGTGCCAGCAGCTTGGCGGTGGACACTGAAGCTTTCTTT

V gene: TRBV7-9
J gene: TRBJ2-2
clone size: .
D gene: .
CDR3 protein: CASSLVVAATNTGELFF
CDR3 DNA: TGTGCCAGCAGCTTAGTTGTAGCGGCCACGAACACCGGGGAGCTGTTTTTT

V gene: TRBV5-1
J gene: TRBJ2-2
clone size: .
D gene: .
CDR3 protein: CASSRDIQRNTGELFF
CDR3 DNA: TGCGCCAGCAGCCGGGACATCCAACGCAACACCGGGGAGCTGTTTTTT

V gene: TRBV27
J gene: TRBJ1-6
clone size: .
D gene: .
CDR3 protein: CASSLEAQGSYNSPLHF
CDR3 DNA: TGTGCCAGCAGTTTAGAGGCACAGGGCTCCTATAATTCACCCCTCCACTTT

V gene: TRBV4-1
J gene: TRBJ2-1
clone size: .
D gene: TRBD2
CDR3 protein: CASSPPGRGGTEQFF
CDR3 DNA: TGCGCCAGCAGCCCGCCGGGGAGGGGAGGCACTGAGCAGTTCTTC

V gene: TRBV10-1
J gene: TRBJ2-1
clone size: .
D gene: .
CDR3 protein: CASSELAYNEQFF
CDR3 DNA: TGCGCCAGCAGTGAGCTGGCTTACAATGAGCAGTTCTTC

V gene: TRBV6-5
J gene: TRBJ2-2
clone size: .
D gene: TRBD1
CDR3 protein: CASRADRATGELFF
CDR3 DNA: TGTGCCAGCAGAGCGGACAGGGCCACCGGGGAGCTGTTTTTT

V gene: TRBV9
J gene: TRBJ1-1
clone size: .
D gene: TRBD1
CDR3 protein: CASSDLRGRDTEAFF
CDR3 DNA: TGTGCCAGCAGCGACTTGAGGGGGCGAGACACTGAAGCTTTCTTT

V gene: TRBV14
J gene: TRBJ1-4
clone size: .
D gene: .
CDR3 protein: CASSLLRNEKLFF
CDR3 DNA: TGTGCCAGCAGCCTGCTACGAAATGAAAAACTGTTTTTT

V gene: TRBV5-6
J gene: TRBJ2-7
clone size: .
D gene: TRBD1
CDR3 protein: CASSLSGTGGRKQYF
CDR3 DNA: TGTGCCAGCAGCTTGTCCGGGACAGGGGGCCGTAAGCAGTACTTC

V gene: TRBV20-1
J gene: TRBJ2-3
clone size: .
D gene: .
CDR3 protein: CSAYREDTQYF
CDR3 DNA: TGCAGTGCTTACAGAGAAGATACGCAGTATTTT

V gene: TRBV5-4
J gene: TRBJ2-5
clone size: .
D gene: .
CDR3 protein: CASSRGETQYF
CDR3 DNA: TGTGCCAGCAGCCGAGGGGAGACCCAGTACTTC

V gene: TRBV6-4
J gene: TRBJ2-3
clone size: .
D gene: TRBD2
CDR3 protein: CASSGGAASTDTQYF
CDR3 DNA: TGTGCCAGCAGCGGGGGGGCCGCAAGCACAGATACGCAGTATTTT

V gene: TRBV7-6
J gene: TRBJ2-1
clone size: .
D gene: TRBD2
CDR3 protein: CASSLLLAGGYNEQFF
CDR3 DNA: TGTGCCAGCAGCCTACTACTAGCGGGGGGGTACAATGAGCAGTTCTTC

V gene: TRBV20-1
J gene: TRBJ1-3
clone size: .
D gene: .
CDR3 protein: CSASLGNTIYF
CDR3 DNA: TGCAGTGCTAGTCTGGGAAACACCATATATTTT

V gene: TRBV5-1
J gene: TRBJ2-4
clone size: .
D gene: .
CDR3 protein: CASSFRGGGENIQYF
CDR3 DNA: TGCGCCAGCAGCTTCAGGGGTGGGGGCGAAAACATTCAGTACTTC

V gene: TRBV5-1
J gene: TRBJ1-6
clone size: few
D gene: .
CDR3 protein: CASSPDRTYNSPLHF
CDR3 DNA: TGCGCCAGCAGCCCCGACAGAACCTATAATTCACCCCTCCACTTT

V gene: TRBV2
J gene: TRBJ1-5
clone size: .
D gene: .
CDR3 protein: CASSWGGSGNQPQHF
CDR3 DNA: TGTGCCAGCAGTTGGGGGGGCTCTGGCAATCAGCCCCAGCATTTT

V gene: TRBV2
J gene: TRBJ1-1
clone size: .
D gene: TRBD1
CDR3 protein: CASRDRGRSTEAFF
CDR3 DNA: TGTGCCAGCAGGGACAGGGGGCGAAGCACTGAAGCTTTCTTT